These 14 T cell receptor beta chains came from one sample sequenced in a study of blood T cell repertoires in COVID-19. Repertoires were generated with immunoSEQ multiplex PCR, while TCRdb's copy carries only in-frame clones and drops some. The sample carries a few hundred thousand clones, about nine tenths recorded once. Material: peripheral blood. These receptors all stem from a woman in her twenties or thirties with COVID-19, enrolled during active disease.

J is TRBJ2-7 and V is TRBV6-6, with a weak D call TRBD2 (5 bases). With 0 bases removed from V and 6 bases from J, the gap between germline ends came to 12 bases. The CDR3 spans 14 residues. The V gene's germline CDR1 is MNHNY and CDR2 SVGAGI (reference sequence). The CDR3 loop reads CASSYSNPGGEQYF. The CDR3, as DNA: TGTGCCAGCAGTTACTCGAACCCCGGAGGCGAGCAGTACTTC.

The chain uses TRBV29-1 and TRBJ1-1; tentatively, D is TRBD1 (6 bases). Germline CDR1 SQVTM, CDR2 ANQGSEA. CDR3 size: 16 residues. V lost 4 bases to trimming and J lost 1 base, with 19 bases between them. The CDR3 DNA is TGCAGCGTTGGAGGTGGGCGAAGGGGGGGGAACACTGAAGCTTTCTTT. Amino acid sequence: CSVGGGRRGGNTEAFF.

This sequence joins TRBV5-1 and TRBJ1-1; D unresolved. The CDR3 is made up of 10 amino acids. Germline-derived CDR1 and CDR2 are SGHRS and YFSETQ. V shed 10 bases and J shed 4 bases, with 8 bases lying between them. CDR3 DNA: TGCGCCCCTACGGGCACTGAAGCTTTCTTT. Its protein product is CAPTGTEAFF.

This rearrangement joins TRBV5-1 to TRBJ1-4; a weak D match, TRBD1 (6 bases). The germline V gene has CDR1 SGHRS and CDR2 YFSETQ. This CDR3 is 16 amino acids long. V lost 2 bases and J lost 3, with 14 bases in between. The CDR3 DNA reads as TGCGCCAGCAGCTTCACACCGGGACAATCTAATGAAAAACTGTTTTTT. This codes for CASSFTPGQSNEKLFF.

V gene TRBV4-1 combines with J gene TRBJ2-7; 7 bases fit TRBD1. In germline, CDR1 is MGHRA, CDR2 YSYEKL. With 0 bases clipped from V and 2 bases from J, the junction kept 10 bases outside the gene matches. CDR3 length: 17 residues. CDR3 region: CASSQEDRTGGAYEQYF. The DNA of the CDR3 is TGCGCCAGCAGCCAAGAGGACCGGACAGGCGGCGCCTACGAGCAGTACTTC.

The gene calls are TRBV5-1 and TRBJ2-3; D is unresolved. CDR3 length equals 12 residues. Germline lookup yields CDR1 SGHRS and CDR2 YFSETQ. V was cut by 4 bases and J by 5 bases, with 8 bases left in between. The CDR3 spells CASSHPQDTQYF. CDR3 nucleotides: TGCGCCAGCAGCCACCCACAAGATACGCAGTATTTT.

The chain joins TRBV27 to TRBJ1-6; TRBD1 might be the D (5 bases). The V end lost 2 bases, the J end lost 9 bases, and 11 bases lay between the germline ends. Germline-derived CDR1 and CDR2 are MNHEY and SMNVEV (reference sequence). CDR3 length: 14 residues. In DNA, the CDR3 is TGTGCCAGCAGTTTAGCAGGGCTGGGTTCACCCCTCCACTTT. This translates into CASSLAGLGSPLHF.

The chain carries TRBV27 and TRBJ2-7, with TRBD2 identical over 12 bases. V gave up 5 bases and J gave up 0 bases; unmatched junction bases: 8. Germline V gene sequence: CDR1 MNHEY, CDR2 SMNVEV (reference sequence). CDR3 length: 17 residues. The CDR3 DNA follows: TGTGCCAGCAGTCCCTGGACTAGCGGGGCGAGCTCCTACGAGCAGTACTTC. Its protein is CASSPWTSGASSYEQYF.

The chain has TRBV27 and TRBJ1-2; TRBD1 matches 10 bases. CDR1 is MNHEY and CDR2 is SMNVEV in the germline V gene (reference sequence). Trimming cost V 6 bases and J 7 bases; bases outside gene matches: 14. CDR3 length equals 16 residues. The chain's CDR3 is CASSPRGTGANSGYTF. Here the CDR3 DNA reads TGTGCCAGCAGCCCCAGGGGGACAGGGGCCAATTCTGGCTACACCTTC.

This rearrangement joins TRBV7-9 to TRBJ1-1, with 7 bases that match TRBD1. The CDR3 is 16 residues long. J was trimmed by 0 bases and V by 5 bases; bases with no gene match: 9. Germline values: CDR1 SEHNR, CDR2 FQNEAQ (reference sequence). The CDR3 here is CASSRRAGGLNTEAFF. The DNA for the CDR3 is TGTGCCAGCAGCCGCCGGGCAGGGGGATTGAACACTGAAGCTTTCTTT.

The chain links TRBV27 to TRBJ1-1, with D tentatively TRBD1 (5 bases). CDR3 length equals 12 residues. CDR1 and CDR2 (germline): MNHEY, SMNVEV (reference sequence). The V gene lost 7 bases and the J gene lost 5 bases, with 11 bases spanning the gap. CDR3 residues: CASNTGGTEAFF. CDR3 nucleotide sequence: TGTGCCAGCAACACTGGGGGGACTGAAGCTTTCTTT.

The rearrangement joins TRBV11-2 to TRBJ2-7, with D possibly TRBD1 on 6 matching bases. Trimming stripped 5 bases from V and 2 bases from J, with 13 bases between. CDR3 length: 14 residues. Per germline, CDR1 SGHAT and CDR2 FQNNGV. CDR3 coding DNA: TGTGCCAGCAGCACCTCGACAGGCCCCTACGAGCAGTACTTC. Translated, it gives CASSTSTGPYEQYF.

The chain employs TRBV18 and TRBJ2-1, with TRBD1 identical over 9 bases. With V trimmed by 5 bases and J by 8 bases, 13 bases remained unmatched. CDR1 is KGHSH, CDR2 LQKENI, per germline. The CDR3 covers 16 residues. The chain's CDR3 is CASSLTGTGRLDEQFF. The CDR3 nucleotides are TGTGCCAGCTCATTGACCGGGACAGGGAGGTTGGATGAGCAGTTCTTC.

The J gene is TRBJ1-2, the V gene TRBV29-1; possibly TRBD1 for D (5 bases). Germline V lookup: CDR1 SQVTM, CDR2 ANQGSEA. The CDR3 contains 18 residues. The V and J ends lost 2 bases and 0 bases respectively, with 22 bases between them. The CDR3 reads CSVERPPPPGDSNYGYTF. Here the CDR3 DNA reads TGCAGCGTTGAAAGGCCCCCTCCTCCGGGGGACTCTAACTATGGCTACACCTTC.